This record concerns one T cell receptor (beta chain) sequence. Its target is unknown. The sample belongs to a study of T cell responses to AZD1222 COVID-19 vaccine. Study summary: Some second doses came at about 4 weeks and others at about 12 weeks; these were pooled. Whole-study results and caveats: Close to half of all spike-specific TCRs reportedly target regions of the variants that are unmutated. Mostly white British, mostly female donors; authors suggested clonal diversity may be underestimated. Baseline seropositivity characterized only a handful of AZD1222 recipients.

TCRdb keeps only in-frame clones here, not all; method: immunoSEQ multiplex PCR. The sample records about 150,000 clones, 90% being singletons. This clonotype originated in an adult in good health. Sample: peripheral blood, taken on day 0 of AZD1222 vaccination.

CDR3 region: CASSPSGGGEAFF. The CDR3 DNA sequence: TGTGCCAGCTCACCATCCGGAGGGGGGGAAGCTTTCTTT. V gene TRBV18 combines with J gene TRBJ1-1; D perhaps matches TRBD1 (6 bases). This CDR3 is built from 13 residues. From germline, CDR1 is KGHSH and CDR2 LQKENI. Trimming removed 2 bases at V and 8 bases at J, with 12 bases between.